Shown below are 24 T cell receptor beta chains from a single sample sequenced in a study of cytomegalovirus exposure and HLA in healthy donors. Produced via immunoSEQ multiplex PCR; TCRdb's table is partial and in-frame only. The table lists almost 200,000 clones, roughly 81% of them singletons. The material sequenced was PBMCs. The receptor source for this set is a woman aged 25 to 39 in good health and CMV-seronegative.

CDR3 sequence: CASSLGGFEKLFF. DNA for the CDR3: TGTGCCAGCAGCCTGGGGGGTTTTGAAAAACTGTTTTTT. The gene calls are TRBV11-2 and TRBJ1-4, with D maybe TRBD1 (5 bases). Trimming removed 5 bases at V and 7 bases at J, with 11 bases between. The CDR3 contains 13 residues. Germline V gene lookup returns CDR1 SGHAT and CDR2 FQNNGV. Complete variable domain (other parts from reference TRBV11-2 and TRBJ1-4): EAGVAQSPRYKIIEKRQSVAFWCNPISGHATLYWYQQILGQGPKLLIQFQNNGVVDDSQLPKDRFSAERLKGVDSTLKIQPAKLEDSAVYLCASSLGGFEKLFFGSGTQLSVL.

CDR3 residues: CASSPTGQGARETQYF. The CDR3 nucleotides are TGTGCCAGCAGCCCCACAGGACAGGGGGCGAGAGAGACCCAGTACTTC. The rearrangement joins TRBV11-3 to TRBJ2-5; 11 nucleotides match TRBD1. The J segment lost 4 bases and the V segment lost 5 bases, leaving 9 bases of the junction unmatched. This CDR3 has 16 amino acids. Germline V gives CDR1 SGHNT, CDR2 YENEEA.

This rearrangement joins TRBV5-1 to TRBJ2-4, with a weak D call TRBD2 (6 bases). The V gene's germline CDR1 is SGHRS and CDR2 YFSETQ. Trimming pared 3 bases from V and 8 bases from J, leaving 12 bases between. This CDR3 comprises 13 residues. The CDR3 bases are TGCGCCAGCAGCTCCGGAGGGGAGGACATTCAGTACTTC. Translation: CASSSGGEDIQYF.

This chain uses TRBV7-9 with TRBJ2-7; weak D call: TRBD2 (7 bases). V lost 10 bases and J lost 0, with 13 bases in between. Germline V gives CDR1 SEHNR, CDR2 FQNEAQ (reference sequence). The CDR3 loop spans 13 amino acids. The CDR3 sequence is CATQRGGSYEQYF. The CDR3 DNA follows: TGTGCCACCCAGAGGGGGGGCTCCTACGAGCAGTACTTC.

The chain employs TRBV5-1 and TRBJ1-2; TRBD1 might be the D (5 bases). The germline CDR1 and CDR2 sequences are SGHRS and YFSETQ. The V end was cut by 1 base, the J end by 3 bases, with 10 bases between. The CDR3 runs to 14 residues. In DNA, the CDR3 is TGCGCCAGCAGCTTGCAGGGAGGGGACTATGGCTACACCTTC. It translates to CASSLQGGDYGYTF.

The chain has TRBV18 and TRBJ2-7, with 7 nucleotides matching TRBD1. V lost 3 bases to trimming and J lost 2 bases; unmatched junction nucleotides: 1. CDR1 and CDR2 (germline): KGHSH, LQKENI. The CDR3 is 13 residues long. CDR3 nucleotide sequence: TGTGCCAGCTCACCCCAGGGGGCCTACGAGCAGTACTTC. It is translated as CASSPQGAYEQYF.

This clone was found once. The chain recombines TRBV4-1 with TRBJ1-1; 8 bases align to TRBD1. Trimming removed 2 bases from V and 3 bases from J; junction bases left unmatched: 8. Germline V gene data show CDR1 as MGHRA and CDR2 as YSYEKL. CDR3 length: 16 residues. The DNA of the CDR3 is TGCGCCAGCAGCCAACCGACAGGGGAGGTAGACACTGAAGCTTTCTTT. Translating gives CASSQPTGEVDTEAFF.

The chain is built from TRBV5-6 and TRBJ1-6; 9 positions agree with TRBD1. The V and J ends lost 4 bases and 0 bases, in that order; junction bases with no gene match: 8. The germline gives CDR1 SGHDT, CDR2 YYEEEE. The CDR3 runs 18 residues. The CDR3 coding sequence is TGTGCCAGCAGCCGCGGGACAGGGTTTAGCTCCTATAATTCACCCCTCCACTTT. Amino acid sequence: CASSRGTGFSSYNSPLHF.

The V gene is TRBV11-2, the J gene TRBJ1-1; D is possibly TRBD1 (6 bases). V was clipped by 5 bases and J by 5 bases, with 15 bases between them. The CDR3 runs 14 residues. CDR1 and CDR2 (germline): SGHAT, FQNNGV. The DNA of the CDR3 is TGTGCCAGCAGCCCGAACAGGGTGATGACTGAAGCTTTCTTT. Protein sequence: CASSPNRVMTEAFF.

V gene TRBV6-5 combines with J gene TRBJ2-7; D perhaps matches TRBD1 (8 bases). Germline values: CDR1 MNHEY, CDR2 SVGAGI. V lost 6 bases, J lost 4 bases, and 19 bases lay in between. The CDR3 runs to 15 residues. The CDR3 loop is CASSPLGQGGYEQYF. Here the CDR3 DNA reads TGTGCCAGCAGCCCCCTAGGACAGGGAGGGTACGAGCAGTACTTC.

This clone was counted between two and nine times. The V and J genes are TRBV6-6 and TRBJ2-7; weak D call: TRBD1 (6 bases). The germline CDR1 and CDR2 sequences are MNHNY and SVGAGI (reference sequence). The V end lost 2 bases, the J end lost 5 bases, and 10 bases lay between the germline ends. The CDR3 sequence is 13 residues long. This CDR3 is CASSYQQGNEQYF. CDR3 in DNA: TGTGCCAGCAGTTACCAACAGGGAAACGAGCAGTACTTC.

The chain couples TRBV29-1 to TRBJ1-1; TRBD1 matches 7 bases. The CDR3 has 13 residues. Germline V gene lookup returns CDR1 SQVTM and CDR2 ANQGSEA. V shed 7 bases and J 6 bases; nucleotides not matched to a gene: 11. CDR3: CSGSDRVGSEAFF. The DNA for the CDR3 is TGCAGCGGGTCTGACAGGGTAGGATCTGAAGCTTTCTTT. The whole variable domain, filled in from reference TRBV29-1 and TRBJ1-1, reads SAVISQKPSRDICQRGTSLTIQCQVDSQVTMMFWYRQQPGQSLTLIATANQGSEATYESGFVIDKFPISRPNLTFSTLTVSNMSPEDSSIYLCSGSDRVGSEAFFGQGTRLTVV.

J is TRBJ1-1 and V is TRBV29-1; 9 positions agree with TRBD1. The CDR3 is 15 amino acids. The V segment lost 6 bases and the J segment 7 bases; nucleotides outside the gene matches: 15. Germline CDR1 is SQVTM and CDR2 is ANQGSEA. The CDR3 nucleotides are TGCAGCGTCACCCGGACCTCAACAGGGGGCGGTGAAGCTTTCTTT. This sequence encodes CSVTRTSTGGGEAFF.

The chain has TRBV6-5 and TRBJ2-1, with TRBD1 matching over 9 bases. This CDR3 has 15 amino acids. Germline assignment: CDR1 MNHEY and CDR2 SVGAGI. The junction had 15 bases not matched to a gene; V was cut back by 6 bases and J by 12 bases. CDR3 nucleotide sequence: TGTGCCAGCAGCTTCCACGGACAGGGGAGGGTCGGGCAGTTCTTC. It yields the protein CASSFHGQGRVGQFF.

This clone has more than one count but fewer than ten. This chain uses TRBV2 with TRBJ1-4, with a tentative D call TRBD1 (5 bases). The ends were cut back, 1 base at V and 8 bases at J, with 20 bases in the middle. Germline CDR1 is SNHLY and CDR2 is FYNNEI. CDR3 length: 17 residues. The CDR3 coding sequence is TGTGCCAGCAGTGAAGGGATTCGGGCAGGGCCAAGCGAAAAACTGTTTTTT. Protein product: CASSEGIRAGPSEKLFF. Variable domain in full (rest from reference TRBV2 and TRBJ1-4): EPEVTQTPSHQVTQMGQEVILRCVPISNHLYFYWYRQILGQKVEFLVSFYNNEISEKSEIFDDQFSVERPDGSNFTLKIRSTKLEDSAMYFCASSEGIRAGPSEKLFFGSGTQLSVL.

J is TRBJ2-7 and V is TRBV6-5; a weak D match, TRBD2 (5 bases). There are 15 residues in the CDR3. V was shortened by 0 bases and J by 3 bases, with 12 bases between the two germline ends. Germline CDR1 is MNHEY and CDR2 is SVGAGI. The CDR3 DNA sequence: TGTGCCAGCAGTTACTCGAACCGGGGAAACTACGAGCAGTACTTC. Its translation is CASSYSNRGNYEQYF.

The genes are TRBV5-1 and TRBJ1-1; the D is unclear. CDR1 is SGHRS and CDR2 is YFSETQ in the germline V gene. V was pared by 4 bases and J by 2 bases, with 12 bases between. The CDR3 length is 14 residues. CDR3 sequence: CASSLATFNTEAFF. The CDR3 DNA is TGCGCCAGCAGCCTAGCGACATTTAACACTGAAGCTTTCTTT.

The chain employs TRBV5-4 and TRBJ2-7; possibly TRBD2 for D (6 bases). V was pared by 8 bases and J by 5 bases, with 20 bases between. The CDR3 loop spans 14 amino acids. From germline, CDR1 is SGHNT and CDR2 YYREEE (reference sequence). CDR3 sequence (DNA): TGTGCCAGTCAAATTGGGGCAGGGAGGCACGAGCAGTACTTC. It yields the protein CASQIGAGRHEQYF.

This clone came up many times. The chain has TRBV6-4 and TRBJ2-2; 11 bases align to TRBD2. Trimming at V came to 4 bases and at J to 0 bases, leaving 4 bases not matched to a gene. This CDR3 comprises 17 residues. Per the germline V gene, CDR1 is MRHNA and CDR2 is SNTAGT. This chain's CDR3 is CASSGSSGGPNTGELFF. The CDR3 DNA sequence: TGTGCCAGCAGTGGATCTAGCGGGGGGCCGAACACCGGGGAGCTGTTTTTT.

The chain joins TRBV2 to TRBJ2-7; 7 positions match TRBD1. Looked up from germline, CDR1 is SNHLY and CDR2 is FYNNEI. The V segment lost 8 bases and the J segment 3 bases; nucleotides outside the gene matches: 4. This CDR3 is built from 12 residues. In DNA form, the CDR3 reads TGTGCCAGCGGGACAGAATTCTACGAGCAGTACTTC. This codes for CASGTEFYEQYF.

The rearrangement uses TRBV11-1 and TRBJ2-2, with 7 positions matching TRBD2. CDR1 is SGHAT, CDR2 FQDESV, per germline (reference sequence). With V trimmed by 6 bases and J by 3 bases, 7 bases remained unmatched. The CDR3 length is 15 residues. In DNA form, the CDR3 reads TGTGCCAGCAGTCGAGGCCGGGGGGACACCGGGGAGCTGTTTTTT. It is translated as CASSRGRGDTGELFF.

The chain links TRBV7-9 to TRBJ1-2, with 7 bases lining up with TRBD1. CDR1 and CDR2 from the germline V gene are SEHNR and FQNEAQ (reference sequence). The junction had 2 bases not matched to a gene; V was cut back by 1 base and J by 0 bases. The CDR3 is 15 amino acids. DNA of the CDR3: TGTGCCAGCAGCTTAGAGGGGGCTCCTAACTATGGCTACACCTTC. This codes for CASSLEGAPNYGYTF.

V is TRBV7-9 and J is TRBJ2-6; tentatively, D is TRBD1 (6 bases). Trimming pared 5 bases from V and 2 bases from J, leaving 16 bases between. CDR1 and CDR2 from the germline V gene are SEHNR and FQNEAQ (reference sequence). CDR3 length equals 17 residues. CDR3 loop: CASSTKWYRAGANVLTF. For the CDR3, the DNA is TGTGCCAGCAGCACAAAGTGGTACAGGGCTGGGGCCAACGTCCTGACTTTC.

This clone was counted only a few times. The chain links TRBV7-9 to TRBJ1-4; TRBD1 agrees at 7 bases. The V and J ends lost 5 bases and 8 bases, in that order; junction bases with no gene match: 8. Germline CDR1 is SEHNR and CDR2 is FQNEAQ (reference sequence). The CDR3 loop spans 14 amino acids. Written as DNA, the CDR3 is TGTGCCAGCAGCCGACAGGGACTTGGAGAAAAACTGTTTTTT. This codes for CASSRQGLGEKLFF.